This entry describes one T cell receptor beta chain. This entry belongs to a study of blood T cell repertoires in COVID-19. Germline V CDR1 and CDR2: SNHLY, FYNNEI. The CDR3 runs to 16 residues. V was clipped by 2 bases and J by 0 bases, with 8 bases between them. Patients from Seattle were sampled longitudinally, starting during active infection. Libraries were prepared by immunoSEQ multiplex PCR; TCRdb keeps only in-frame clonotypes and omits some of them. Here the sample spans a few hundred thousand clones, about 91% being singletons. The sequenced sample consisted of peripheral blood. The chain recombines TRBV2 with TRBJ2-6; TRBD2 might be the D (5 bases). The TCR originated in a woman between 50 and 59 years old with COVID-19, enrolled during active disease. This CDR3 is CASSEWGASGANVLTF. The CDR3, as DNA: TGTGCCAGCAGTGAATGGGGAGCCTCTGGGGCCAACGTCCTGACTTTC.